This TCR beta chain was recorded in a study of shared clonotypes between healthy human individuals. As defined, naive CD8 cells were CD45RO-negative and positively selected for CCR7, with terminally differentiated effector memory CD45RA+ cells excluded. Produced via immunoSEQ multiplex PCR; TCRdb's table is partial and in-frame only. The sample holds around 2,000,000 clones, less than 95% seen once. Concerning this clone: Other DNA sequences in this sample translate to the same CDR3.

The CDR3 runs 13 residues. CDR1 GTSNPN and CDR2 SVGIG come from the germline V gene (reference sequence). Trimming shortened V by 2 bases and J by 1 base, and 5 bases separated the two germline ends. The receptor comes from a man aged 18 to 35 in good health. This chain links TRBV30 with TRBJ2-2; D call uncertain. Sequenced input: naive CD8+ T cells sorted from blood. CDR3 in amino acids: CAWSSLNTGELFF. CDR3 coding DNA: TGTGCCTGGAGTAGTCTGAACACCGGGGAGCTGTTTTTT.